Below are 30 T cell receptor beta chains sequenced from a single sample in a study of shared clonotypes between healthy human individuals. TCRdb's copy holds only in-frame clones and misses some; the assay was immunoSEQ multiplex PCR. The sample has approximately 720,000 clones, 92% seen once; the top ten hold roughly 24%. Naive-designated CD8 cells lacked CD45RO, were positively enriched for CCR7, and omitted terminally differentiated effector memory CD45RA+ cells. Sequenced input: naive CD8+ T cells sorted from blood. The receptors originated from a man aged 30-40 years in good health.

The chain employs TRBV29-1 and TRBJ1-3; D unclear. Germline CDR1 reads SQVTM; CDR2 reads ANQGSEA. The CDR3 spans 18 residues. Trimming shortened V by 7 bases and J by 0 bases, and 25 bases separated the two germline ends. As DNA, the CDR3 is TGCAGCGCTCTAAGTCCAACCCAGGACTGGGACTCTGGAAACACCATATATTTT. This encodes CSALSPTQDWDSGNTIYF.

The chain uses TRBV4-1 and TRBJ2-7, with 7 bases identical to TRBD1. Losses at the gene ends were 1 base for V and 2 bases for J; bases not matched to a gene: 8. The V gene's germline CDR1 is MGHRA and CDR2 YSYEKL. The length of the CDR3 is 16 residues. DNA for the CDR3: TGCGCCAGCAGCCAAGGCCCCGACAGGGCTACCTACGAGCAGTACTTC. Its protein is CASSQGPDRATYEQYF.

The chain employs TRBV4-3 and TRBJ1-1, with 8 bases matching TRBD1. The CDR3 sequence is 15 residues long. Germline loops: CDR1 LGHNA, CDR2 YSLEER. After removal of 6 bases from V and 1 base from J, the junction contained 7 bases not matched to a gene. In DNA, the CDR3 is TGCGCCAGCAGTCCAAAGGACAGGGAGAACACTGAAGCTTTCTTT. Translating gives CASSPKDRENTEAFF.

This chain uses TRBV29-1 with TRBJ2-2; 12 nucleotides line up with TRBD2. The J segment lost 8 bases and the V segment lost 1 base, leaving 2 bases of the junction unmatched. Germline V gene lookup returns CDR1 SQVTM and CDR2 ANQGSEA. CDR3 length: 14 residues. CDR3: CSVEGLAGEGELFF. In DNA form, the CDR3 reads TGCAGCGTTGAAGGACTAGCGGGAGAAGGGGAGCTGTTTTTT.

The chain combines TRBV29-1 with TRBJ1-1, with D unclear. V was pared by 7 bases and J by 3 bases, with 12 bases between. CDR3 length: 12 residues. Germline V gene sequence: CDR1 SQVTM, CDR2 ANQGSEA. The CDR3 coding sequence is TGCAGCGCCGAGGACCGAGACACTGAAGCTTTCTTT. Its protein is CSAEDRDTEAFF.

CDR3 sequence (DNA): TGTGCCAGCAGCTTTGGGCGGTGGGGGTTGGACCAGTACTTC. Encoded protein: CASSFGRWGLDQYF. The gene calls are TRBV5-6 and TRBJ2-5; either TRBD1 or TRBD2 may fit D (5 bases each). The germline V gene encodes CDR1 SGHDT and CDR2 YYEEEE. Trimming cost V 2 bases and J 10 bases, with 18 bases left between them. This CDR3 is 14 amino acids long.

The CDR3 region is CASSSESRTQHF. The DNA of the CDR3 is TGTGCCAGCAGCTCAGAATCAAGGACCCAGCATTTT. This rearrangement joins TRBV11-2 to TRBJ1-5; D gene ambiguous. The germline V gene has CDR1 SGHAT and CDR2 FQNNGV. This CDR3 is 12 amino acids long. With 4 bases removed from V and 11 bases from J, the gap between germline ends came to 12 bases.

The chain is built from TRBV4-3 and TRBJ2-1; TRBD2 aligns across 8 bases. CDR3 length: 15 amino acids. Trimming at V came to 2 bases and at J to 5 bases, leaving 5 bases not matched to a gene. CDR1 is LGHNA, CDR2 YSLEER, per germline. The CDR3 is CASSQIAGLNNEQFF. The CDR3, as DNA: TGCGCCAGCAGCCAAATAGCGGGATTGAACAATGAGCAGTTCTTC.

V is TRBV5-5 and J is TRBJ1-2; TRBD1 matches 12 bases. Germline assignment: CDR1 SGHKS and CDR2 YYEKEE (reference sequence). CDR3 size: 18 residues. V gave up 4 bases and J gave up 4 bases; unmatched junction bases: 14. CDR3 in DNA: TGTGCCAGCAGCCCGGAACCGGGACAGGGGGCGAAGATCTATGGCTACACCTTC. Residues: CASSPEPGQGAKIYGYTF.

The rearrangement uses TRBV23-1 and TRBJ1-1, with no clear D. TRBV23-1 is an ORF, with its function uncertain. The V gene lost 0 bases and the J gene lost 1 base, with 9 bases spanning the gap. The CDR3 is 15 residues long. CDR3 bases: TGCGCCAGCAGTCAATCCACGGGCCCGAACACTGAAGCTTTCTTT. It specifies CASSQSTGPNTEAFF.

The chain links TRBV7-7 to TRBJ1-1; weak D call: TRBD1 (6 bases). The germline V and J ends were trimmed by 8 bases and 5 bases, with 15 bases remaining between them. The CDR3 contains 13 residues. Germline V gene lookup returns CDR1 SSHAT and CDR2 FNYEAQ (reference sequence). CDR3 nucleotides: TGTGCCAGCGCGAGGGGGTTAGAAACTGAAGCTTTCTTT. This gives the protein CASARGLETEAFF.

V and J are TRBV29-1 and TRBJ2-5; the D gene could be TRBD1 or TRBD2 (5 bases each). Germline lookup yields CDR1 SQVTM and CDR2 ANQGSEA. V lost 6 bases and J 2 bases, leaving 10 bases between the germline ends. The CDR3 has 12 residues. The CDR3 sequence is CSVWGRQETQYF. The DNA of the CDR3 is TGCAGCGTGTGGGGGAGACAAGAGACCCAGTACTTC.

The chain employs TRBV6-5 and TRBJ1-5; TRBD1 is a possible D gene (5 bases). Trimming left V 2 bases short and J 4 bases short, with 9 bases between. The length of the CDR3 is 14 residues. Germline CDR1 reads MNHEY; CDR2 reads SVGAGI. The CDR3 nucleotides are TGTGCCAGCAGTTACACACGACAGAATCAGCCCCAGCATTTT. Translating it yields CASSYTRQNQPQHF.

This rearrangement joins TRBV28 to TRBJ1-1, with a possible D match to TRBD1 (5 bases). This CDR3 comprises 14 residues. The V and J ends lost 11 bases and 1 base respectively, with 17 bases between them. Germline CDR1 reads MDHEN; CDR2 reads SYDVKM. The CDR3 DNA is TGTGCCGTACTGACAATGACAGAGAACACTGAAGCTTTCTTT. Translation: CAVLTMTENTEAFF.

The gene calls are TRBV4-1 and TRBJ2-7; 7 bases fit TRBD1. CDR1 is MGHRA and CDR2 is YSYEKL in the germline V gene. V dropped 1 base and J dropped 3; count of bases not matched to a gene: 9. The CDR3 loop spans 16 amino acids. The CDR3 protein is CASSQVKGQEDYEQYF. DNA for the CDR3: TGCGCCAGCAGCCAAGTTAAAGGACAGGAGGACTACGAGCAGTACTTC.

This chain joins TRBV7-9 and TRBJ2-7; D possibly matches TRBD1 or TRBD2 (5 bases each). The germline gives CDR1 SEHNR, CDR2 FQNEAQ (reference sequence). V was cut by 5 bases and J by 0 bases, with 14 bases left in between. The CDR3 runs 15 residues. This chain's CDR3 is CASSPGRVSSYEQYF. CDR3 DNA sequence: TGTGCCAGCAGCCCAGGGCGGGTGAGCTCCTACGAGCAGTACTTC.

This sequence joins TRBV4-1 and TRBJ2-1; no clear D. Germline V gene sequence: CDR1 MGHRA, CDR2 YSYEKL. This CDR3 contains 14 residues. Between the trimmed V and J ends, which lost 4 bases and 0 bases, there was a span of 7 bases. The CDR3, as DNA: TGCGCCAGCAGCCGGCTCAGCTCCTACAATGAGCAGTTCTTC. It codes for CASSRLSSYNEQFF.

This clone was picked up a small number of times. The chain uses TRBV2 and TRBJ1-1; D is uncertain. Germline values: CDR1 SNHLY, CDR2 FYNNEI. Trimming stripped 11 bases from V and 11 bases from J, with 15 bases between. The CDR3 totals 10 residues. In nucleotides, the CDR3 is TGTGCCTCCCGGGGAGTTTCGGCTTTCTTT. As protein: CASRGVSAFF.

In regard to this clone: Other DNA sequences in the same sample also yield this CDR3. The gene calls are TRBV15 and TRBJ2-3, with a possible D match to TRBD2 (5 bases). The germline gives CDR1 LNHNV, CDR2 YYDKDF (reference sequence). The length of the CDR3 is 17 residues. The V end was cut by 4 bases, the J end by 0 bases, with 17 bases between. The CDR3 loop is CATSNREAGWSTDTQYF. The CDR3 bases are TGTGCCACCAGCAACCGGGAAGCCGGGTGGAGCACAGATACGCAGTATTTT.

V usage is TRBV5-5 and J usage is TRBJ2-5; TRBD1 matches 7 bases. The J segment lost 5 bases and the V segment lost 3 bases, leaving 13 bases of the junction unmatched. There are 16 residues in the CDR3. Germline V gene data show CDR1 as SGHKS and CDR2 as YYEKEE (reference sequence). CDR3 residues: CASSWSFDRDPETQYF. The CDR3 DNA reads as TGTGCCAGCAGCTGGAGCTTTGACAGGGATCCGGAGACCCAGTACTTC.

J is TRBJ1-5 and V is TRBV28, with D perhaps TRBD1 (6 bases). Per germline, CDR1 MDHEN and CDR2 SYDVKM. The V end lost 4 bases, the J end lost 1 base, and 8 bases lay between the germline ends. The CDR3 sequence is 14 residues long. The CDR3 bases are TGTGCCAGCAGTTGGACAGCGAGCAATCAGCCCCAGCATTTT. Its protein product is CASSWTASNQPQHF.

The CDR3: CASSLLGVSRTDTQYF. In DNA, the CDR3 is TGTGCCAGCAGTTTACTGGGGGTTTCTCGCACAGATACGCAGTATTTT. The chain uses TRBV27 and TRBJ2-3; D possibly matches TRBD1 or TRBD2 (5 bases each). Between the trimmed V and J ends, which lost 2 bases and 1 base, there was a span of 13 bases. This CDR3 is 16 amino acids long. Germline CDR1 and CDR2: MNHEY and SMNVEV (reference sequence).

This clone was seen once. The V gene is TRBV9, the J gene TRBJ2-3; 8 bases are a match to TRBD2. The CDR3 length is 17 residues. J was trimmed by 0 bases and V by 0 bases; bases with no gene match: 6. Germline assignment: CDR1 SGDLS and CDR2 YYNGEE. CDR3 amino acids: CASSVVESSGSTDTQYF. For the CDR3, the DNA is TGTGCCAGCAGCGTAGTAGAGTCTAGCGGGAGCACAGATACGCAGTATTTT.

This chain joins TRBV27 and TRBJ2-7; D might be TRBD1 or TRBD2, each matching 5 bases. From germline, CDR1 is MNHEY and CDR2 SMNVEV (reference sequence). CDR3 length: 15 amino acids. V shed 3 bases and J shed 5 bases, with 17 bases lying between them. CDR3 nucleotides: TGTGCCAGCAGTTTGGTGTGGGGGACCAACCACGAGCAGTACTTC. Translation gives CASSLVWGTNHEQYF.

The chain combines TRBV19 with TRBJ2-1; D is unclear. The CDR3 length is 14 residues. Germline loops: CDR1 LNHDA, CDR2 SQIVND (reference sequence). V was cut by 5 bases and J by 1 base, with 9 bases left in between. This CDR3 is CASSSQNSYNEQFF. CDR3 in DNA: TGTGCCAGTAGTTCACAGAATTCCTACAATGAGCAGTTCTTC.

V gene TRBV9 combines with J gene TRBJ2-4; D ambiguous. This CDR3 is 11 amino acids long. The V end was cut by 3 bases, the J end by 6 bases, with 4 bases between. Germline V lookup: CDR1 SGDLS, CDR2 YYNGEE. The DNA for the CDR3 is TGTGCCAGCAGCGCTGGAAACATTCAGTACTTC. Translating gives CASSAGNIQYF.

In its sample, this clone was seen once. The chain combines TRBV7-8 with TRBJ2-7; 9 bases are shared with TRBD1. Germline assignment: CDR1 SGHVS and CDR2 FQNEAQ. The CDR3 totals 16 residues. Trimming removed 1 base from V and 3 bases from J; junction bases left unmatched: 7. This chain's CDR3 is CASSLGMGQGHYEQYF. In DNA, the CDR3 is TGTGCCAGCAGCTTAGGAATGGGACAGGGCCACTACGAGCAGTACTTC.

The chain couples TRBV4-2 to TRBJ2-7, with 7 bases aligning to TRBD1. Trimming took 8 bases from V and 5 from J; bases not matched to a gene: 12. The CDR3 runs 14 residues. Germline loops: CDR1 LGHNA, CDR2 YNFKEQ. CDR3 DNA sequence: TGTGCCAGCGCCTTGACAGGGACCTTGCACGAGCAGTACTTC. Amino acids: CASALTGTLHEQYF.

The rearrangement links TRBV27 to TRBJ1-1; TRBD1 might be the D (6 bases). The CDR3 consists of 15 residues. Deletions cut 7 bases from V and 4 bases from J, with 19 bases between. Germline V CDR1 and CDR2: MNHEY, SMNVEV (reference sequence). For the CDR3, the DNA is TGTGCCAGCAATTCAAGAGGGGGGCGAAGCACTGAAGCTTTCTTT. This translates into CASNSRGGRSTEAFF.

The chain uses TRBV27 and TRBJ2-7, with 10 nucleotides matching TRBD1. This CDR3 has 15 amino acids. Per germline, CDR1 MNHEY and CDR2 SMNVEV (reference sequence). Trimming cost V 5 bases and J 1 base; bases outside gene matches: 5. DNA of the CDR3: TGTGCCAGCAGTGTTAGGGACAGGGGATCCTACGAGCAGTACTTC. It encodes CASSVRDRGSYEQYF.